These 6 T cell receptor beta chains share one sample of origin, sequenced in a study of T cell responses to AZD1222 COVID-19 vaccine. Assay: immunoSEQ multiplex PCR; the TCRdb copy retains only in-frame clones and omits some. The sample shows tens of thousands of clones, roughly 88% of them seen only once. The sample consisted of peripheral blood, taken on day 0 of MenACWY control vaccination. The receptors originated from an adult in good health.

The CDR3 reads CASSRAGTGNEQYF. DNA for the CDR3: TGTGCCAGCAGCCGCGCCGGGACAGGGAACGAGCAGTACTTC. The chain is built from TRBV3-1 (or the pseudogene TRBV3-2) and TRBJ2-7; 9 bases are shared with TRBD1. Trimming at V came to 4 bases and at J to 5 bases, leaving 6 bases not matched to a gene. This CDR3 contains 14 residues. Germline-derived CDR1 and CDR2 are LGHDT and YNNKEL (reference sequence).

CDR3 sequence (DNA): TGTGCCAGCAGCTTAGGGCTCAAGACAGATACGCAGTATTTT. This encodes CASSLGLKTDTQYF. The rearrangement joins TRBV7-2 to TRBJ2-3; D call uncertain. Trimming stripped 1 base from V and 3 bases from J, with 8 bases between. Germline loops: CDR1 SGHTA, CDR2 FQGNSA. CDR3 length equals 14 residues. The whole variable domain, filled in from reference TRBV7-2 and TRBJ2-3, reads GAGVSQSPSNKVTEKGKDVELRCDPISGHTALYWYRQSLGQGLEFLIYFQGNSAPDKSGLPSDRFSAERTGGSVSTLTIQRTQQEDSAVYLCASSLGLKTDTQYFGPGTRLTVL.

V is TRBV27 and J is TRBJ1-1; D call uncertain. CDR1 MNHEY and CDR2 SMNVEV come from the germline V gene (reference sequence). Between the trimmed V and J ends, which lost 2 bases and 5 bases, there was a span of 12 bases. The CDR3 has 14 residues. Written as DNA, the CDR3 is TGTGCCAGCAGTTTAGTGGGAGCGGGGACTGAAGCTTTCTTT. This encodes CASSLVGAGTEAFF.

This sequence joins TRBV28 and TRBJ1-3; D unclear. Germline values: CDR1 MDHEN, CDR2 SYDVKM. V was cut by 4 bases and J by 0 bases, with 10 bases left in between. The CDR3 sequence is 15 residues long. DNA for the CDR3: TGTGCCAGCAGTTCTGCACAATTCTCTGGAAACACCATATATTTT. This encodes CASSSAQFSGNTIYF.

The chain recombines TRBV2 with TRBJ2-7; no reliable D call. CDR3 length equals 13 residues. From germline, CDR1 is SNHLY and CDR2 FYNNEI. V was pared by 0 bases and J by 3 bases, with 6 bases between. The CDR3 spells CASSEAGLYEQYF. CDR3 sequence (DNA): TGTGCCAGCAGTGAAGCAGGCCTCTACGAGCAGTACTTC.

The chain links TRBV5-1 to TRBJ2-1; D remains unclear. V was trimmed by 0 bases and J by 8 bases, leaving 6 bases between them. This CDR3 contains 12 residues. Germline V gene data show CDR1 as SGHRS and CDR2 as YFSETQ. In DNA, the CDR3 is TGCGCCAGCAGCTTGGTTAGCTATGAGCAGTTCTTC. It is translated as CASSLVSYEQFF.